This record concerns one TCR beta chain sequence. The target antigen is unknown. This entry belongs to a study of tumor-infiltrating lymphocytes in localized non-small cell lung cancer. Study details: Each patient gave resected tumor and non-adjacent uninvolved lung tissue. General study findings and limits: Only some patients had TCR sequencing, depending on available tissue. TCRbeta sequencing showed higher T cell infiltration in tumors than uninvolved lung. Tumor T-cell fraction was not associated with recurrence-free survival.

Some clones are missing from TCRdb's copy, which holds only in-frame ones; the method was immunoSEQ multiplex PCR. The profile covers 16,000 or so clones, with around 78% appearing a single time and 4% to 5% taken by the ten largest. The CDR3 has 16 amino acids. Trimming cost V 4 bases and J 4 bases, with 19 bases left between them. Looked up from germline, CDR1 is PRHDT and CDR2 is FYEKMQ (reference sequence). The sequencing input was lung tumor tissue. The chain couples TRBV13 to TRBJ1-2; tentative D call: TRBD1 (5 bases). This receptor was taken from a human donor with non-small cell lung cancer. The CDR3 loop reads CASSSHGDGHPYGYTF. CDR3 DNA sequence: TGTGCCAGCAGCTCACACGGGGACGGACACCCCTATGGCTACACCTTC.